This T cell receptor beta chain was captured by sequencing in a study of shared clonotypes between healthy human individuals. Overall study context: The cohort had two women and a few men, ages 18 to 49. Per donor, three plates held CD4 naive cells, three held CD4 memory, two held CD8 naive and one held CD8 memory.

This table comes from immunoSEQ multiplex PCR, and its TCRdb copy is limited to in-frame clones, with some not included. The sample lists about 820,000 clones, 92% seen once, with 24% in the top ten. This CDR3 is built from 14 residues. The ends were cut back, 5 bases at V and 0 bases at J, with 10 bases in the middle. Germline V lookup: CDR1 SGHVS, CDR2 FQNEAQ. Regarding the study as a whole: Relative to clonotypes present in all four donors, those not shared had lower generation probabilities.

CD45RO negativity and positive selection for CCR7 defined naive CD8 cells, a population that excluded terminally differentiated effector memory CD45RA+ cells. Notes on this clone: Antigen specificity is unknown.

The TCR was taken from a man between 25 and 39 years old in good health. Sequences were obtained from naive CD8+ T cells sorted from blood. The V and J genes are TRBV7-8 and TRBJ1-1, with TRBD1 as a possible D gene (5 bases). CDR3 region: CASSTEGLNTEAFF. The CDR3 nucleotides are TGTGCCAGCAGCACCGAGGGACTGAACACTGAAGCTTTCTTT.